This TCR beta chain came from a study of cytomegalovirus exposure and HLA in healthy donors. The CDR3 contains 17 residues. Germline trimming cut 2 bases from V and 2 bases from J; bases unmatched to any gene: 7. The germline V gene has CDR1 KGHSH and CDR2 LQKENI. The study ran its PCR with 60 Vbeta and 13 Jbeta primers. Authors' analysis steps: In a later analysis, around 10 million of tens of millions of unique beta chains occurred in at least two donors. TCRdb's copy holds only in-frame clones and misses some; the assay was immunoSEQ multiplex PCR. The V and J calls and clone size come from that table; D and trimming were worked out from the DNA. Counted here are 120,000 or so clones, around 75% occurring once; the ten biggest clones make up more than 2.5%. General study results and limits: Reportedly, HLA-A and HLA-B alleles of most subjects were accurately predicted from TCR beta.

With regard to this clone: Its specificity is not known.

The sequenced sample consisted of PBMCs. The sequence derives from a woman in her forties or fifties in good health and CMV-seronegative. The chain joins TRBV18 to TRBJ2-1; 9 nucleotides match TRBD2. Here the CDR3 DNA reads TGTGCCAGCTCACCATCATATGCTAGCGGGACCTACAATGAGCAGTTCTTC. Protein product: CASSPSYASGTYNEQFF.